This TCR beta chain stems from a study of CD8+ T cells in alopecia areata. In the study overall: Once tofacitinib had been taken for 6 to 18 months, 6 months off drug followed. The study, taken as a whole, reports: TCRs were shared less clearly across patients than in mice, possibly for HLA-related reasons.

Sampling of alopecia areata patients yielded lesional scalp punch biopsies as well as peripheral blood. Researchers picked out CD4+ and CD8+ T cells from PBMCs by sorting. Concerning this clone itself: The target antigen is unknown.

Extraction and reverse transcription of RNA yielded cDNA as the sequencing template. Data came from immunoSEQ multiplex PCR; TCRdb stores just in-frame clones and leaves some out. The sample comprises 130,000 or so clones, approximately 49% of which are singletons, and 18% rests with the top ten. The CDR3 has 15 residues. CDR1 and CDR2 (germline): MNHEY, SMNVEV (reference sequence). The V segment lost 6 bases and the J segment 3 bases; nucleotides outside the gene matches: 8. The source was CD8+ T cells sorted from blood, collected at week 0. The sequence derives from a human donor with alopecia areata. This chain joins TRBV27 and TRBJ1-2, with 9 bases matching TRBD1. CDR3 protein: CASRDRGWIDYGYTF. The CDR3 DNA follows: TGTGCCAGCAGGGACAGGGGCTGGATCGACTATGGCTACACCTTC.